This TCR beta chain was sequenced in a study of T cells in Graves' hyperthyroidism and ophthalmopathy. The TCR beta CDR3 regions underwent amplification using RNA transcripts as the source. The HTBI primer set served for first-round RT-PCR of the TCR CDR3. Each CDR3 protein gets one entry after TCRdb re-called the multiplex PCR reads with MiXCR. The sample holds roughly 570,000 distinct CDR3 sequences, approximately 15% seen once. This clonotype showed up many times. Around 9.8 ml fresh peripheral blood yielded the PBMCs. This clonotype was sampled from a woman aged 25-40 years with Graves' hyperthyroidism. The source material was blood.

CDR3 amino acids: CSALDRGSTDTQYF. Written as DNA, the CDR3 is TGCAGTGCTCTTGACAGGGGAAGCACAGATACGCAGTATTTT. The V call is TRBV20-1, the J call TRBJ2-3; 8 positions match TRBD1. This CDR3 contains 14 residues. Unmatched junction bases numbered 4, after V lost 5 bases and J lost 0 bases. CDR1 DFQATT and CDR2 SNEGSKA come from the germline V gene (reference sequence).